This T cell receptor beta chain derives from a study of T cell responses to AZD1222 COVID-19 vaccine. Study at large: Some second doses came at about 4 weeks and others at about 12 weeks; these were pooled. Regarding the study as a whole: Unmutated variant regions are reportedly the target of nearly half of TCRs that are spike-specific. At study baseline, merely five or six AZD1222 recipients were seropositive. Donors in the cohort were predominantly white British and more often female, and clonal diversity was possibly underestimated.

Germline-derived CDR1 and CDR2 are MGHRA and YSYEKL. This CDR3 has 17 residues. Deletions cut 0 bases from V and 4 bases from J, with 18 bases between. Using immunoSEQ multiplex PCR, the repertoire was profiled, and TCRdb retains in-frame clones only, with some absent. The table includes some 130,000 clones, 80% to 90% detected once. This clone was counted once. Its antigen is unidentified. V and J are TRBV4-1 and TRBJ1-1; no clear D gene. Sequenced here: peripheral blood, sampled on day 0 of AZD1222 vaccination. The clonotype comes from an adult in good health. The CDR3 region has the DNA TGCGCCAGCAGCCAAGATCAAGGGATTTTAAGGAGCACTGAAGCTTTCTTT. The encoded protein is CASSQDQGILRSTEAFF.